This note documents a single T cell receptor (beta chain) sequence. The record originates from a study of blood T cell repertoires in COVID-19. Study in general: Donors in the United States, Italy and Spain gave samples during acute or convalescent COVID-19. From T cells, B-cell-depleted T cells, or PBMCs came the material, which was cDNA or gDNA.

The CDR3 has 14 residues. CDR1 is MDHEN, CDR2 SYDVKM, per germline. The ends were cut back, 1 base at V and 7 bases at J, with 8 bases in the middle. Per the original methods: Amplification of reference gene primers was used by the study to estimate nucleated cell counts. Sequenced by immunoSEQ multiplex PCR; TCRdb stores in-frame clones only, minus some. Clonal size and the V and J genes are those of that table, whereas D and trimming came from the DNA. The profile shows 60,000 to 95,000 clones, less than 85% of them singletons. This chain links TRBV28 with TRBJ1-6; D is uncertain. Sequencing was performed on peripheral blood. This TCR came from a human donor with acute or convalescent COVID-19. The donor label of this sample is uncertain. CDR3 nucleotides: TGTGCCAGCAGTTTATCAGGCCGGAATTCACCCCTCCACTTT. Encoded protein: CASSLSGRNSPLHF. The full variable domain, its missing parts supplied by reference TRBV28 and TRBJ1-6, is DVKVTQSSRYLVKRTGEKVFLECVQDMDHENMFWYRQDPGLGLRLIYFSYDVKMKEKGDIPEGYSVSREKKERFSLILESASTNQTSMYLCASSLSGRNSPLHFGNGTRLTVT.